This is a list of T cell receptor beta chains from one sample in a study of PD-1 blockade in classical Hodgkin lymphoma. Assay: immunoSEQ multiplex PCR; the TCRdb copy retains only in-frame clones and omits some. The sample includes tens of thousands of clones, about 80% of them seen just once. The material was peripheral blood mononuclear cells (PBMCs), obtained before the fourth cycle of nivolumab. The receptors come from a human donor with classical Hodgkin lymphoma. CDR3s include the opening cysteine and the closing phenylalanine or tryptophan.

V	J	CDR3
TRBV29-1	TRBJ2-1	CSGGQGAGNEQFF
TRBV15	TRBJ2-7	CATSRGAGGYLYEQYF
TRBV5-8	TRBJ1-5	CASSLSQSSNQPQHF
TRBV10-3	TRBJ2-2	CAISSSLATGSFTGELFF
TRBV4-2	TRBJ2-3	CASSQDCWSTDTQYF
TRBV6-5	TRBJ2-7	CASSYSGSGYEQYF
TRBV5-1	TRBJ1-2	CASSLDARDSGDYTF
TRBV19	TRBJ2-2	CASTWTANTGELFF
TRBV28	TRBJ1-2	CASSLGRQGAYTF
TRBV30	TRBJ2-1	CAWSVGGRAEQFF
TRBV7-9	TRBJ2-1	CAGRQGRYNEQFF
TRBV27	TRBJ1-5	CASSFQGNQPQHF
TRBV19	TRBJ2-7	CASSPQGSTYEQYF
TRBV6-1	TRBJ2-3	CASRGGPYTDTQYF
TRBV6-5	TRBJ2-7	CASRERDRAYEQYF
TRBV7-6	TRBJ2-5	CASSSFRVAQETQYF
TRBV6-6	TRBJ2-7	CASSSNGEQYF
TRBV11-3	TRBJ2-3	CASSLAEADTQYF
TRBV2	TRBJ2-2	CASTPGGWGGNTGELFF
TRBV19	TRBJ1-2	CASSLSSPNYGYTF
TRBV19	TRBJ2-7	CASSIGRGYEQYF
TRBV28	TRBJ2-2	CASPGPNTGELFF
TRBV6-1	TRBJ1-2	CASSEGRGGVYGYTF
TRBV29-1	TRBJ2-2	CSVRDRGTGELFF
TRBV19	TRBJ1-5	CASTVGNQPQHF
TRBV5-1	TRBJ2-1	CASSAGTTPSYNEQFF
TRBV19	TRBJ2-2	CASSTVDRGKNTGELFF
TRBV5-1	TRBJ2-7	CASSFRDRGYEQYF
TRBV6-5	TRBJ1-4	CASSYRSSEKLFF
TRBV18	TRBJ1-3	CASSPGSGEFIPGNTIYF
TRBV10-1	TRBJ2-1	CASSGAGAGNEQFF
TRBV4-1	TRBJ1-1	CASSQASLGISLNTEAFF
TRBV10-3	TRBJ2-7	CATGTSGYEQYF
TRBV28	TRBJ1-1	CASSLWGGTENTEAFF
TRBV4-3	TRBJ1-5	CASSQDPQGNQPQHF
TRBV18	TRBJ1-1	CASSLSAGNTEAFF
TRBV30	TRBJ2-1	CAWSPRDRTNEQFF
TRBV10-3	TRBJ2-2	CAISDSGPGRNTGELFF
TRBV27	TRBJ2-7	CASSLGDRWSYEQYF
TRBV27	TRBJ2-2	CASSSDNRGAGELFF
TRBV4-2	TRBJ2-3	CASSQGDRGLAGGTDTQYF
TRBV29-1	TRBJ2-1	CSGGDIEQFF
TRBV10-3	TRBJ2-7	CAISTGGGQGNYEQYF
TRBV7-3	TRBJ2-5	CASSSRGGSEETQYF
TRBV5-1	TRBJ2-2	CASSSFATGELFF
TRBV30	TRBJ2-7	CAWSDSLWGLYEQYF
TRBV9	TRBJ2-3	CASSVATGGTDTQYF
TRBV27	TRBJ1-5	CASSLGLSNQPQHF
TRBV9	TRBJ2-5	CASSVALGPGETQYF
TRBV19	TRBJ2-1	CASSREESYNEQFF
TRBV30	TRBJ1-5	CAWQQDGGVAQHF